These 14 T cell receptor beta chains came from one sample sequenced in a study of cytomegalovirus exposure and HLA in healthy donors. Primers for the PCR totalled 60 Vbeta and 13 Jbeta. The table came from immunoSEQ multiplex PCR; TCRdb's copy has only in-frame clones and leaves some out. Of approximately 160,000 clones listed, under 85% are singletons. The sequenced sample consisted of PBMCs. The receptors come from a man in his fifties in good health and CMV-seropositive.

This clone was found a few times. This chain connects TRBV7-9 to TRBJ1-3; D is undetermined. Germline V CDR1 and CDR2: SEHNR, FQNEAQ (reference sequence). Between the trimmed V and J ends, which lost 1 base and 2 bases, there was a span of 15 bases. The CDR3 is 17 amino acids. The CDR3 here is CASSLDGMLATGNTIYF. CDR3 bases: TGTGCCAGCAGCTTAGACGGCATGCTAGCTACTGGAAACACCATATATTTT.

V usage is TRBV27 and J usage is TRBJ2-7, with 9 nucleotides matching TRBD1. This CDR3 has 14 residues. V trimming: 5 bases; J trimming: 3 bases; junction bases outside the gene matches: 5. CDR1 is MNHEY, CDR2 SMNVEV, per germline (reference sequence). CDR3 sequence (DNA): TGTGCCAGCAGTGGTGAGACAGGGGGCTACGAGCAGTACTTC. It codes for CASSGETGGYEQYF.

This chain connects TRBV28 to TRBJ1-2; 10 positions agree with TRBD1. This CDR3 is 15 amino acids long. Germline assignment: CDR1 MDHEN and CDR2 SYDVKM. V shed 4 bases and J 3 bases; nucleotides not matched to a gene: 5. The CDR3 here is CASSSGTGADYGYTF. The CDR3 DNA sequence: TGTGCCAGCAGTTCAGGGACAGGGGCGGACTATGGCTACACCTTC.

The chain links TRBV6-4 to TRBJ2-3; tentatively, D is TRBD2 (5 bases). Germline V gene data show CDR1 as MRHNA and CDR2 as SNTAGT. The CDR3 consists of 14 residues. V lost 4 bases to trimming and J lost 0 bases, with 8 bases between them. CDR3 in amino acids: CASSAEASTDTQYF. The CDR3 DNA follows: TGTGCCAGCAGTGCGGAGGCCAGCACAGATACGCAGTATTTT.

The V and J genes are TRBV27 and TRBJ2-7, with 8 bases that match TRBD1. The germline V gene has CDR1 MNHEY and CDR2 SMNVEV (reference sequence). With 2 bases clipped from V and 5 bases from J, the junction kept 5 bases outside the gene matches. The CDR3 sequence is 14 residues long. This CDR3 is CASSLGGQANEQYF. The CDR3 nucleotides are TGTGCCAGCAGTTTAGGGGGACAGGCTAACGAGCAGTACTTC.

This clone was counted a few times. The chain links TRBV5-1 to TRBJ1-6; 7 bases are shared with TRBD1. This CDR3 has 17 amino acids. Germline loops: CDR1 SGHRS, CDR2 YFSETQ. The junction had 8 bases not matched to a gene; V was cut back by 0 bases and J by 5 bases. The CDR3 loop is CASSLGWDSKNNSPLHF. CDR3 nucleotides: TGCGCCAGCAGCTTGGGGTGGGACAGCAAAAATAATTCACCCCTCCACTTT.

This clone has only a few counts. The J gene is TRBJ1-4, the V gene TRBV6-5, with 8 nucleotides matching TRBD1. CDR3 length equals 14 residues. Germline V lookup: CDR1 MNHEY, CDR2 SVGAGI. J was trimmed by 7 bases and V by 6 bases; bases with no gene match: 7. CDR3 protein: CASRPGQGTEKLFF. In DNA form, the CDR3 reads TGTGCCAGCAGACCCGGACAGGGTACTGAAAAACTGTTTTTT.

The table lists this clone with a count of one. The CDR3 region is CSVDQDATDTQYF. For the CDR3, the DNA is TGCAGCGTTGATCAGGATGCCACAGATACGCAGTATTTT. This rearrangement joins TRBV29-1 to TRBJ2-3; D is undetermined. Per the germline V gene, CDR1 is SQVTM and CDR2 is ANQGSEA. V lost 3 bases to trimming and J lost 2 bases, with 9 bases between them. The CDR3 loop spans 13 amino acids.

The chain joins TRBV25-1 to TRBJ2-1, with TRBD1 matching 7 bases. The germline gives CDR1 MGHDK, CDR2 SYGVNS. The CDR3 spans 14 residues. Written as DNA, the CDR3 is TGTGCGCGGGCCGAGGGGGCGACTTACAATGAGCAGTTCTTC. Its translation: CARAEGATYNEQFF.

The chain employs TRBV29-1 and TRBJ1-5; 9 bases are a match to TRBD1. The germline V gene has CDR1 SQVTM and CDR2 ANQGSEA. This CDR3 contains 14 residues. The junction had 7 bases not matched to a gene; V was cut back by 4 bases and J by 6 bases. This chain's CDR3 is CSVAGQGTSQPQHF. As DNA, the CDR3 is TGCAGCGTTGCCGGACAGGGGACAAGTCAGCCCCAGCATTTT.

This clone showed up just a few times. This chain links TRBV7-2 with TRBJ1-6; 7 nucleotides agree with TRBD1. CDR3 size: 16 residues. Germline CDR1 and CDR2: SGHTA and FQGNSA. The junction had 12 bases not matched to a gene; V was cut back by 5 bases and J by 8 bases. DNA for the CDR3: TGTGCCAGCAGCCAAGCGAGGACAGGAGTATATTCACCCCTCCACTTT. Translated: CASSQARTGVYSPLHF.

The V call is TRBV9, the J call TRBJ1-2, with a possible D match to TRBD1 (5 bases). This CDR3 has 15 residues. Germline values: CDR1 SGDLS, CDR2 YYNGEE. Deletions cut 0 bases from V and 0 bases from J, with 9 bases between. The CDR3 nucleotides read TGTGCCAGCAGCGTAGGGGGCAGCCCTAACTATGGCTACACCTTC. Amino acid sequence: CASSVGGSPNYGYTF.

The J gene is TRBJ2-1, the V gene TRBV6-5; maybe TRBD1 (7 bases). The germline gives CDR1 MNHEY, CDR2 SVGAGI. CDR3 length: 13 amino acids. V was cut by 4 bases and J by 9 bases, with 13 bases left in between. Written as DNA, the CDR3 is TGTGCCAGCAGTTTCGACAGGGAGGCTGAGCAGTTCTTC. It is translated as CASSFDREAEQFF.

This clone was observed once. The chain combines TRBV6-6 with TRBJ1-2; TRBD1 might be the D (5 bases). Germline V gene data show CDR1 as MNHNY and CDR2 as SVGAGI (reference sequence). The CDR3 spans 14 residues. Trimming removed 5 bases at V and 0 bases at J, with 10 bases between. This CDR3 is CASSRTKTNYGYTF. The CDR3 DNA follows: TGTGCCAGCAGTAGGACAAAAACTAACTATGGCTACACCTTC.